This TCR beta chain was captured by sequencing in a study of cytomegalovirus exposure and HLA in healthy donors. About the research overall: There were approximately 400 genotyped donors. Of these, 75% to 90% fell in the genetic ancestry cluster associated with self-reported Caucasian donors. Findings and caveats of the study: Previously analyzed data showed that most TCR beta V segments were productive at a frequency of about 87% or about 30%. Later analysis revealed greater clonal expansion in HLA-associated TCR beta chains than in equally common others. TCR beta sequences numbering 15,000 to 20,000 were associated with HLA alleles at 0.05 false discovery rate in a later analysis.

A word on this clone: The antigen remains undetermined.

Researchers ran the PCR with 60 Vbeta and 13 Jbeta primers. TCRdb keeps only in-frame clones here, not all; method: immunoSEQ multiplex PCR. Here the sample spans around 150,000 clones, roughly two thirds being singletons. Sequences were obtained from PBMCs. This receptor was taken from a woman between 25 and 40 years old in good health and CMV-seronegative.

CDR3 amino acids: CASGGRTVDTGELFF. The DNA for the CDR3 is TGTGCCAGTGGGGGGAGGACGGTTGATACCGGGGAGCTGTTTTTT. The chain carries TRBV2 and TRBJ2-2, with D possibly TRBD2 on 6 matching bases. The CDR3 has 15 residues. The V end was cut by 9 bases, the J end by 5 bases, with 19 bases between. Germline values: CDR1 SNHLY, CDR2 FYNNEI.